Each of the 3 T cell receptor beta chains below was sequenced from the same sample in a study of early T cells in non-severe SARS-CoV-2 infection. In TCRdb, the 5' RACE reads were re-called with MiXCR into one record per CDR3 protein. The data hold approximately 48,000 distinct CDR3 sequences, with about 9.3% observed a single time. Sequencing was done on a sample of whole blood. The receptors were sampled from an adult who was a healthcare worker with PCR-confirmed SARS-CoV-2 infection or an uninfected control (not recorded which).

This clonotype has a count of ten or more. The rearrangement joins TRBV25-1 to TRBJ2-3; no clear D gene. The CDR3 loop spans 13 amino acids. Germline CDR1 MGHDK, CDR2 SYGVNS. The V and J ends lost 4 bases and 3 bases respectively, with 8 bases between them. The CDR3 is CASSVADTDTQYF. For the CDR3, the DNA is TGTGCCAGCAGTGTGGCAGATACAGATACGCAGTATTTT. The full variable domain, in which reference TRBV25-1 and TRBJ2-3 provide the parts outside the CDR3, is EADIYQTPRYLVIGTGKKITLECSQTMGHDKMYWYQQDPGMELHLIHYSYGVNSTEKGDLSSESTVSRIRTEHFPLTLESARPSHTSQYLCASSVADTDTQYFGPGTRLTVL.

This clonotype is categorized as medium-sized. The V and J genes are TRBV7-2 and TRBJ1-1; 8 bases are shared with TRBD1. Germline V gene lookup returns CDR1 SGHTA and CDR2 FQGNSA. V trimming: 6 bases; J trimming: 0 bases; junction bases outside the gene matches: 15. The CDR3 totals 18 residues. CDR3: CASSLTGLPTGVNTEAFF. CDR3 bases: TGTGCCAGCAGTCTCACGGGTCTCCCGACAGGGGTGAACACTGAAGCTTTCTTT.

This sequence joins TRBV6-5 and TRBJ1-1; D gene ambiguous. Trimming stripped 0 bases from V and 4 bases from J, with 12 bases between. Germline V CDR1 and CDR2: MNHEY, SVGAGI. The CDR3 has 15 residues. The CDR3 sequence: CASSYSLGVGTEAFF. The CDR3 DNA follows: TGTGCCAGCAGTTACTCACTCGGGGTAGGCACTGAAGCTTTCTTT.